This T cell receptor beta chain was sequenced during a study of blood T cell repertoires in COVID-19. Study-wide background: The United States, Italy and Spain supplied acute and convalescent COVID-19 samples. PBMCs, B-cell-depleted T cells, or T cells were the source of the cDNA or gDNA that made up the material.

The V gene's germline CDR1 is SNHLY and CDR2 FYNNEI. The V and J ends lost 1 base and 3 bases respectively, with 10 bases between them. The CDR3 totals 15 residues. Authors' methods: Amplification of reference gene primers was used by the study to estimate nucleated cell counts. Method: immunoSEQ multiplex PCR; TCRdb's copy keeps in-frame clones and lacks some. That table gives V, J and clone size, and the DNA gave D and trimming. The table has more than 150,000 clones, roughly four fifths seen once. The V gene is TRBV2, the J gene TRBJ1-5, with D unresolved. The sequencing sample was made of peripheral blood. This TCR came from a human donor in a cohort sampled during active COVID-19. The CDR3 protein is CASSEGRQHNQPQHF. In nucleotides, the CDR3 is TGTGCCAGCAGTGAAGGGCGGCAGCACAATCAGCCCCAGCATTTT.